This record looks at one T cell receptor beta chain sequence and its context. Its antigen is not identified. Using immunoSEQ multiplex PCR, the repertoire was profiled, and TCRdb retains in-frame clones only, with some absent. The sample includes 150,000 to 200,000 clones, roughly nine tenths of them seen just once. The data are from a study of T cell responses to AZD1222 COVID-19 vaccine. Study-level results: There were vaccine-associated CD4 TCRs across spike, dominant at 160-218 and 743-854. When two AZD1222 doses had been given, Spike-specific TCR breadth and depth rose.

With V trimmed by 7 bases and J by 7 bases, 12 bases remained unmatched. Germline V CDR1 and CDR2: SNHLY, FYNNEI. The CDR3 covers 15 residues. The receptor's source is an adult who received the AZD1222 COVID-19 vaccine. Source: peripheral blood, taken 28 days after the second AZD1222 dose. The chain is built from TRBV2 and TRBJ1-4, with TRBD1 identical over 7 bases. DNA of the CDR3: TGTGCCAGCACTCAGACGAGGGACAGAAGTGAAAAACTGTTTTTT. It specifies CASTQTRDRSEKLFF.